In its sample, the clone carrying this T cell receptor beta chain was seen many times. The PBMCs had their origin in approximately 10 ml of fresh peripheral blood. Researchers amplified the TCR beta CDR3 regions from RNA transcripts. First-round RT-PCR of the TCR CDR3 relied on the HTBI primer set. TCRdb passed the multiplex PCR reads through MiXCR, listing each CDR3 protein once. The sample has approximately 260,000 distinct CDR3 sequences, 12% to 15% seen once. The CDR3 is 14 amino acids. The germline V gene has CDR1 SNHLY and CDR2 FYNNEI. V was clipped by 6 bases and J by 4 bases; unmatched bases: 8. The data were taken from a study of T cells in Graves' hyperthyroidism and ophthalmopathy.

The material sequenced was blood. The chain links TRBV2 to TRBJ1-1; 7 bases agree with TRBD1. The TCR was taken from a woman in her fifties or sixties with Graves' hyperthyroidism that later progressed to Graves' ophthalmopathy. The DNA for the CDR3 is TGTGCCAGCAGAATCACAGGGGAAACCACTGAAGCTTTCTTT. Translation gives CASRITGETTEAFF.